This T cell receptor (beta chain) comes out of a study of blood T cell repertoires in COVID-19 (dated by TCRdb to 2018 to 2021). Background for the entire study: Samples from collaborators originated in the United States, Italy and Spain and spanned both the acute and convalescent phases of COVID-19. The dataset comprised deeply sampled blood TCRbeta repertoires from subjects exposed to, actively infected with, or recovered from COVID-19. The repertoires were released in a freely available public database intended as a resource for research on the immune response to SARS-CoV-2. The material from the prospective study consisted of cDNA or gDNA derived from T cells, B-cell-depleted T cells, or PBMCs. The samples were drawn from two sources: the first 160 participants of the ongoing ImmuneRACE study, and fewer than 1,500 subjects contributed by 6 global collaborators. The sample metadata nearly always contained a de-identified subject ID, COVID-19 status, age in years and sex. Where HLA class I and class II types were available, the types were taken from metadata supplied by the sample provider, not from assay-based typing. The investigation overall reported the following: The amount of clinical and demographic metadata varied by source and participant and was provided uncurated.

TCRbeta CDR3 regions were amplified from genomic DNA using the immunoSEQ Assay, a bias-controlled multiplex PCR. The published analysis was carried out like this. Nucleated cell counts per sample were estimated from amplification of reference gene primers within the assay. To quantify the absolute abundance of each unique TCRbeta CDR3 rearrangement, sequence reads were collapsed and filtered. For each sample, productive Simpson clonality was calculated as the square root of Simpson's diversity index across productive rearrangements. The source is immuneACCESS, and TCRdb retained only in-frame sequences with V and J called. Part of the clones is not carried over; for the studies checked, unresolved V genes explain less than half of this, and the remainder is unexplained. V and J calls and clone size are as listed in that table; D and trimming were resolved from the DNA. Counted in this sample were over 65,000 clones; about 80% of them appeared once. The ten largest clones capture about 15% of the sample.

The CDR3 measures 12 amino acids from cysteine to phenylalanine. CDR3 DNA is the only sequence kept; it has 36 bases, read in frame from the first base. The germline V end is reduced by 5 bases and the J end by 8 bases; junction bases left unmatched: 3. According to the germline V gene (reference sequence), CDR1 reads MNHEY and CDR2 reads SMNVEV. A note on this clone: The antigen this receptor binds is unknown. Nothing much larger sits one base from this clone, and base qualities are not available.

Collaborating institutions collected whole blood in K2EDTA tubes following their own protocols. Collaborator samples were shipped for TCRbeta analysis as frozen whole blood, isolated PBMCs, or DNA extracted from either sample type. Sequenced material: peripheral blood. The chain couples TRBV27 to TRBJ1-5; 7 bases in the junction line up with TRBD1. The sequence derives from a man older than 75 with active COVID-19. The nucleotide sequence reads as follows: TGTGCCAGCAGTCCCAGGGGGGAGCCCCAGCATTTT. Its protein product is CASSPRGEPQHF.